Each of the 25 T cell receptor beta chains below was sequenced from the same sample in a study of T-cell reconstitution after alpha-beta-depleted transplantation in children. Unique molecular identifiers were incorporated when the TCRbeta library was constructed. A single record per CDR3 protein comes from TCRdb applying MiXCR to the PCR reads. This table has about 58,000 distinct CDR3 sequences, 44% appearing once. Sequencing was performed on PBMCs, mostly from graft donor cells, taken 360 days after TCRalphabeta/CD19-depleted stem cell transplant. These receptors all stem from a male patient between 5 and 17 years old who had a stem cell transplant for acute lymphoblastic leukemia, so the T cells may come from the graft donor.

The sample holds many counts of this clonotype. The rearrangement joins TRBV7-9 to TRBJ2-7; 7 bases are shared with TRBD1. Germline CDR1 SEHNR, CDR2 FQNEAQ (reference sequence). The ends lost 4 bases at V and 5 bases at J; junction bases unmatched: 2. The CDR3 has 12 residues. The chain's CDR3 is CASSWTGHEQYF. Here the CDR3 DNA reads TGTGCCAGCAGCTGGACAGGACACGAGCAGTACTTC.

V gene TRBV29-1 combines with J gene TRBJ1-2; tentatively, D is TRBD1 (6 bases). Germline loops: CDR1 SQVTM, CDR2 ANQGSEA. This CDR3 has 12 residues. V dropped 4 bases and J dropped 4 bases, with 10 bases sitting between them. The CDR3 spells CSVVGGPYGYTF. The CDR3 DNA reads TGCAGCGTTGTCGGGGGCCCCTATGGCTACACCTTC. The full variable domain, with the rest looked up from reference TRBV29-1 and TRBJ1-2, is SAVISQKPSRDICQRGTSLTIQCQVDSQVTMMFWYRQQPGQSLTLIATANQGSEATYESGFVIDKFPISRPNLTFSTLTVSNMSPEDSSIYLCSVVGGPYGYTFGSGTRLTVV.

CDR3 in amino acids: CASSISYEQYF. The CDR3 nucleotides read TGTGCCAGCAGCATCTCCTACGAGCAGTACTTC. The rearrangement joins TRBV12-3 or TRBV12-4 to TRBJ2-7, with unresolved D. Trimming took 6 bases from V and 0 from J, leaving 3 bases between them. The CDR3 is made up of 11 amino acids.

This clonotype was detected only a few times. The chain recombines TRBV7-9 with TRBJ1-4, with a tentative D call TRBD1 (5 bases). Trimming cost V 5 bases and J 2 bases, with 6 bases left between them. Germline V gives CDR1 SEHNR, CDR2 FQNEAQ (reference sequence). This CDR3 comprises 13 residues. The CDR3: CASSRGTNEKLFF. In DNA form, the CDR3 reads TGTGCCAGCAGCCGGGGCACTAATGAAAAACTGTTTTTT.

The chain combines TRBV13 with TRBJ2-1, with 7 nucleotides matching TRBD2. The CDR3 totals 15 residues. V shed 1 base and J 6 bases; nucleotides not matched to a gene: 6. Germline lookup yields CDR1 PRHDT and CDR2 FYEKMQ (reference sequence). CDR3 amino acids: CASSLDRGGPNEQFF. The CDR3 coding sequence is TGTGCCAGCAGCTTAGATCGGGGAGGGCCCAATGAGCAGTTCTTC. The full variable domain, completed using reference TRBV13 and TRBJ2-1, is AAGVIQSPRHLIKEKRETATLKCYPIPRHDTVYWYQQGPGQDPQFLISFYEKMQSDKGSIPDRFSAQQFSDYHSELNMSSLELGDSALYFCASSLDRGGPNEQFFGPGTRLTVL.

The chain combines TRBV5-1 with TRBJ2-3, with 9 positions matching TRBD1. The CDR3 sequence is 15 residues long. Germline lookup yields CDR1 SGHRS and CDR2 YFSETQ. The trim removed 4 bases at V and 2 bases at J, leaving 5 bases unmatched. The CDR3 bases are TGCGCCAGCAGCATTGGGACAGGGTCCACAGATACGCAGTATTTT. As protein: CASSIGTGSTDTQYF.

The V call is TRBV20-1, the J call TRBJ2-2; a possible D gene is TRBD1 (5 bases). The CDR3 loop spans 14 amino acids. Germline CDR1 reads DFQATT; CDR2 reads SNEGSKA (reference sequence). V dropped 6 bases and J dropped 8 bases, with 19 bases sitting between them. CDR3 loop: CSAPNPDREGELFF. The CDR3 DNA is TGCAGTGCCCCTAACCCTGACAGAGAAGGGGAGCTGTTTTTT.

Only a few counts were recorded for this clonotype. V usage is TRBV19 and J usage is TRBJ1-5; 7 nucleotides match TRBD1. Germline loops: CDR1 LNHDA, CDR2 SQIVND (reference sequence). The trim removed 3 bases at V and 3 bases at J, leaving 11 bases unmatched. The CDR3 consists of 17 residues. CDR3 sequence reads: CASSMGRTGVSNQPQHF. DNA of the CDR3: TGTGCCAGTAGTATGGGGCGGACAGGAGTTTCCAATCAGCCCCAGCATTTT.

V is TRBV27 and J is TRBJ2-3; D not certain. Germline loops: CDR1 MNHEY, CDR2 SMNVEV (reference sequence). The CDR3 covers 11 residues. Trimming shortened V by 7 bases and J by 0 bases, and 2 bases separated the two germline ends. The DNA for the CDR3 is TGTGCCAGCAATAGCACAGATACGCAGTATTTT. Translated, it gives CASNSTDTQYF.

This clonotype has more than one count but fewer than ten. J is TRBJ2-4 and V is TRBV28; D ambiguous. Trimming cost V 3 bases and J 2 bases, with 8 bases left between them. Germline values: CDR1 MDHEN, CDR2 SYDVKM. This CDR3 is 14 amino acids long. CDR3 protein: CASSFRFTKNIQYF. The CDR3 DNA reads as TGTGCCAGCAGTTTCAGGTTTACCAAAAACATTCAGTACTTC.

The table lists this clonotype with a few counts. The V and J genes are TRBV11-2 and TRBJ2-7; 10 bases are shared with TRBD2. The V and J ends lost 7 bases and 4 bases, in that order; junction bases with no gene match: 4. Germline assignment: CDR1 SGHAT and CDR2 FQNNGV. The length of the CDR3 is 13 residues. The CDR3 sequence is CASTTSGIYEQYF. The CDR3 nucleotides are TGTGCCAGCACAACTAGCGGGATATACGAGCAGTACTTC.

This chain connects TRBV5-4 to TRBJ1-4; a weak D match, TRBD1 (5 bases). Trimming took 0 bases from V and 4 from J, leaving 10 bases between them. Germline CDR1 reads SGHNT; CDR2 reads YYREEE (reference sequence). This CDR3 comprises 15 residues. CDR3 nucleotides: TGTGCCAGCAGCTTGGGGGGCAGGCATAATGAAAAACTGTTTTTT. It translates to CASSLGGRHNEKLFF.

This clonotype was recorded a few times. The chain combines TRBV29-1 with TRBJ2-7; D ambiguous. The V and J ends lost 7 bases and 5 bases respectively, with 12 bases between them. CDR3 size: 11 residues. Per germline, CDR1 SQVTM and CDR2 ANQGSEA. The CDR3 DNA reads as TGCAGCGCCGCGAGGCTCGACGAGCAGTACTTC. This encodes CSAARLDEQYF.

This sequence joins TRBV12-3 or TRBV12-4 and TRBJ2-1, with D hard to call. V was clipped by 6 bases and J by 8 bases, with 14 bases between them. This CDR3 comprises 13 residues. CDR3 DNA: TGTGCCAGCAGACAACCGCTGGGTGATGAGCAGTTCTTC. Protein sequence: CASRQPLGDEQFF.

V is TRBV7-9 and J is TRBJ1-3; D not certain. CDR1 is SEHNR, CDR2 FQNEAQ, per germline (reference sequence). This CDR3 has 11 amino acids. The V gene lost 11 bases and the J gene lost 3 bases, with 8 bases spanning the gap. The CDR3: CALTVGNTIYF. DNA for the CDR3: TGTGCCCTAACAGTTGGAAACACCATATATTTT. Filled out from reference TRBV7-9 and TRBJ1-3, the complete variable domain reads DTGVSQNPRHKITKRGQNVTFRCDPISEHNRLYWYRQTLGQGPEFLTYFQNEAQLEKSRLLSDRFSAERPKGSFSTLEIQRTEQGDSAMYLCALTVGNTIYFGEGSWLTVV.

The CDR3: CASSYVSSGNTIYF. In DNA form, the CDR3 reads TGTGCCAGCAGTTACGTTAGCTCTGGAAACACCATATATTTT. V usage is TRBV6-5 and J usage is TRBJ1-3; D uncertain. The CDR3 loop spans 14 amino acids. Germline loops: CDR1 MNHEY, CDR2 SVGAGI. The V end lost 2 bases, the J end lost 0 bases, and 5 bases lay between the germline ends.

This clonotype has only a few counts. V and J are TRBV20-1 and TRBJ2-2; TRBD2 is a possible D gene (5 bases). Germline values: CDR1 DFQATT, CDR2 SNEGSKA (reference sequence). Trimming took off 6 bases at V and 6 bases at J, with 17 bases between the two ends. The CDR3 is 14 amino acids. The CDR3 here is CSAPGLETPGELFF. CDR3 coding DNA: TGCAGTGCCCCAGGACTGGAGACTCCCGGGGAGCTGTTTTTT.

V is TRBV5-1 and J is TRBJ2-5; D not resolved. CDR1 SGHRS and CDR2 YFSETQ come from the germline V gene. The CDR3 is 14 residues long. The germline V and J ends were trimmed by 4 bases and 4 bases, with 14 bases remaining between them. In DNA, the CDR3 is TGCGCCAGCAGCCCTGTATCCCCTGTAGAGACCCAGTACTTC. Translating it yields CASSPVSPVETQYF.

This clonotype was detected only a few times. V is TRBV7-8 and J is TRBJ1-1; a weak D match, TRBD1 (5 bases). Between the trimmed V and J ends, which lost 5 bases and 8 bases, there was a span of 15 bases. This CDR3 contains 13 residues. CDR1 is SGHVS, CDR2 FQNEAQ, per germline. This chain's CDR3 is CASSLNLGAEAFF. The CDR3 nucleotides are TGTGCCAGCAGCCTCAACCTCGGGGCAGAAGCTTTCTTT.

This rearrangement joins TRBV10-2 to TRBJ2-7, with TRBD1 matching 11 bases. Trimming at V came to 4 bases and at J to 2 bases, leaving 4 bases not matched to a gene. The CDR3 is made up of 15 amino acids. Per germline, CDR1 WSHSY and CDR2 SAAADI. CDR3: CASSGWTGGAYEQYF. In DNA, the CDR3 is TGCGCCAGCAGTGGGTGGACAGGGGGCGCCTACGAGCAGTACTTC.

This clonotype was detected only a few times. V usage is TRBV6-1 and J usage is TRBJ2-7, with 7 bases that match TRBD1. The germline V gene has CDR1 MNHNS and CDR2 SASEGT. This CDR3 has 15 residues. V trimming: 6 bases; J trimming: 2 bases; junction bases outside the gene matches: 10. The CDR3 region has the DNA TGTGCCAGCAGACCCACAGGGGTCCGGGCCTACGAGCAGTACTTC. Translated: CASRPTGVRAYEQYF.

The CDR3 protein is CASSHRSTGELFF. The CDR3 DNA sequence: TGTGCCAGCAGCCACCGATCCACCGGGGAGCTGTTTTTT. The rearrangement links TRBV11-2 to TRBJ2-2, with unresolved D. Per the germline V gene, CDR1 is SGHAT and CDR2 is FQNNGV. CDR3 length: 13 amino acids. V was shortened by 5 bases and J by 4 bases, with 8 bases between the two germline ends.

J is TRBJ2-7 and V is TRBV12-3 or TRBV12-4; possibly TRBD2 for D (7 bases). The CDR3 has 13 residues. V lost 8 bases, J lost 0 bases, and 11 bases lay in between. In nucleotides, the CDR3 is TGTGCCAGCGAGGGGGGGAGCTCCTACGAGCAGTACTTC. This codes for CASEGGSSYEQYF.

This chain joins TRBV27 and TRBJ2-7, with unresolved D. CDR3 length: 14 residues. Germline V lookup: CDR1 MNHEY, CDR2 SMNVEV (reference sequence). Trimming took 3 bases from V and 3 from J, leaving 12 bases between them. The CDR3 sequence is CASSLFPGYYEQYF. The CDR3 coding sequence is TGTGCCAGCAGTTTGTTCCCCGGCTACTACGAGCAGTACTTC.

The chain has TRBV10-3 and TRBJ2-5; TRBD1 is a possible D gene (6 bases). The V end lost 6 bases, the J end lost 1 base, and 9 bases lay between the germline ends. This CDR3 is 13 amino acids long. From germline, CDR1 is ENHRY and CDR2 SYGVKD. CDR3 region: CAISTGFQETQYF. The CDR3 nucleotides read TGTGCCATCAGCACAGGGTTCCAAGAGACCCAGTACTTC.